The T cell receptor (beta chain) under discussion was sequenced for a study of T cell changes during pregnancy in multiple sclerosis (dated by TCRdb to about 2019). A note on the overall study: The study examined how the T cell repertoire changed over the course of pregnancy in women with multiple sclerosis.

Worth noting for this clone: The target of this receptor is not known. There are no base qualities to consult, and no much larger clone falls within one base.

Libraries came from the immunoSEQ multiplex PCR assay. TCRdb took over this immuneACCESS table, retaining in-frame rearrangements with V and J assigned. Such tables are incomplete; in checked studies, under half of the missing clones stem from an unresolved V gene, and the remainder is unexplained. Across this sample there are tens of thousands of clones, with 85% to 95% seen only once. The top ten clones comprise 0.7% to 1% of the sample. Here V drops 5 bases and J drops 8 bases, and the junction holds 1 base not matched to any gene. The CDR3 runs 12 residues from the cysteine to the phenylalanine. Only the CDR3 portion is preserved as DNA: 36 bases, with reading frame beginning at the first base. The CDR1 and CDR2 encoded by the germline V gene are SNHLY and FYNNEI.

Recombination connected TRBV2 to TRBJ2-4, and 9 junctional nucleotides match TRBD1. The sequence came from a female donor with multiple sclerosis, enrolled in a pregnancy study. The sequences come from peripheral blood, collected in the first trimester of pregnancy. Here the CDR3 is given as CASSRTGDIQYF. The nucleotides read TGTGCCAGCAGTAGGACAGGGGACATTCAGTACTTC.